This entry is about one T cell receptor (beta chain). This clonotype was picked up a small number of times. This receptor's antigen is unknown. The input lacks base qualities; no much larger clone sits a single base away. The record originates from a study of blood T cells in healthy people across ages (dated by TCRdb to the mid-2010s). Looking at the study overall: Template switching captured roughly one uniquely barcoded TCR beta cDNA molecule per two T cells in model experiments. Donors were grouped into four age groups: young (average 16 years), middle-aged (39), aged (about 59) and long-lived (approximately 78). To avoid experimental bias, donors of different ages were randomly spread across the sequencing lanes. Using the same blood draw, the study looked at two additional independent replicas of 1 million unique cDNA reads for two donors, one aged 18 to 29 and the other aged 80 or older. Age-related changes in TCR beta repertoire diversity were measured in the study by deep sequencing normalized with unique cDNA molecular identifiers.

What the authors observed across the whole study: Compared with the aged group, more naive CD4+ T cells, fewer expanded clones and increased TCR diversity were shown by the long-lived group, suggesting age selection. Estimates of total diversity based on one million sequenced T cells were regarded as lower bounds and as underestimates. Conclusive comparison of naive and antigen-experienced compartments was prevented by the profiling of bulk unsorted PBMCs. Because donor CMV infection status was unknown, age-related changes in expanded clonotypes were potentially confounded. Observed TCR beta diversity correlated strongly with the percentage of naive T cells measured by flow cytometry. Observed TCR beta diversity per million T cells fell roughly linearly with age, and a significant reduction was already apparent by age about 36.

The approximately 39 donors, aged roughly 6 to 95 years, were systemically healthy Caucasian individuals from Russia. Each donor gave about 10 milliliters of peripheral blood, drawn into EDTA-treated Vacutainer tubes. PBMCs were isolated by Ficoll-Paque density-gradient centrifugation, with at least 6 million obtained per sample. Total RNA, at least 6 micrograms per sample, was extracted from PBMCs with Trizol reagent. Naive CD45RAhigh/CD27high T cell percentages were measured by flow cytometry on a PBMC aliquot from every donor. Library creation used 5' RACE. Sequencing instrument: Illumina HiSeq 2500. A second about 7 to 12 cycle PCR used a sample-barcoded 5' primer and a J-beta primer mix. A unique molecular identifier was introduced onto each TCR beta cDNA molecule by a template-switch 5' adaptor carrying 12 random nucleotides. Each sample yielded at least 2.5 million CDR3-containing paired-end reads. First-strand cDNA synthesis was performed from all RNA using the Mint cDNA synthesis kit, with priming by a TRBC-specific oligonucleotide. After uracil-DNA glycosylase treatment, a first 18-cycle PCR used universal primers M1SS and BC2_uni_R on all cDNA. In the authors' own workflow: Normalization of each sample was performed by random selection of 1 million high-quality reads, each carrying a distinct molecular identifier. Reads with shared molecular identifiers were discarded instead of being binned into consensus sequences. MiTCR, set to a Q25 quality threshold and the strictest error-elimination algorithm, was used for CDR3 identification, clonotype clustering and error correction. Lower-bound total TCR beta diversity was estimated with a nonparametric unseen species model using Euler transformation. TCRdb reran the public reads through fastp at Q25 and MiXCR, keeping productive beta chains. Each record represents a unique CDR3 protein, reported with the most common genes and DNA among its rows. The V and J calls reflect TCRdb's pipeline rather than the authors' work. The sample table holds 720,000 or so distinct CDR3 sequences, of which 40% to 45% were seen once. The ten most abundant clones make up roughly 30% of the sample.

CDR1 and CDR2 (DFQATT, SNEGSKA) derive from the germline V gene (reference sequence). The CDR3 starts with the cysteine, ends with the phenylalanine, and has 16 residues. Here the CDR3 DNA is all that survives: 48 bases in frame from base 1. The germline V end is reduced by 3 bases and the J end by 6 bases; junction bases left unmatched: 13. Sequenced sample: blood. This chain joins TRBV20-1 to TRBJ2-1, with TRBD2 identical over 8 junction bases. The TCR originated in an elderly man in good health. This receptor carries the CDR3 CSASLPPGTSTNEQFF. The DNA sequence is as follows: TGCAGTGCTAGTCTCCCGCCCGGGACTAGTACCAATGAGCAGTTCTTC.